Below, 14 T cell receptor beta chains from the same sample are listed, as sequenced in a study of CD8+CD57+ T cells in acquired aplastic anemia. Using genomic DNA as the template, TCR beta VDJ and CDR3 profiling was carried out. TCRdb reprocessed the reads with MiXCR, giving one entry per CDR3 protein. This sample has 250,000 to 300,000 distinct CDR3 sequences, with 45% to 70% found just once. Material for sequencing was sorted CD4+, CD8+, or CD8+CD57+ T cells (not recorded which) from PBMCs. These receptors came from a human donor with severe aplastic anemia or a healthy control (not recorded which).

The chain has TRBV24-1 and TRBJ1-2; perhaps TRBD1 as D (6 bases). The CDR3 is 14 amino acids. V was trimmed by 4 bases and J by 8 bases, leaving 16 bases between them. Germline CDR1 and CDR2: KGHDR and SFDVKD. CDR3 DNA: TGTGCCACCAGTGAGGGACACCTGCTAGAGGGCTACACCTTC. This sequence encodes CATSEGHLLEGYTF.

CDR3 protein: CASSYSAEKKPGYEQYF. In DNA form, the CDR3 reads TGTGCCAGCAGTTACTCGGCAGAAAAGAAACCGGGCTACGAGCAGTACTTC. J is TRBJ2-7 and V is TRBV19; no firm D call. This CDR3 is 17 amino acids long. Germline V gene data show CDR1 as LNHDA and CDR2 as SQIVND (reference sequence). Trimming removed 9 bases at V and 3 bases at J, with 27 bases between. Using reference TRBV19 and TRBJ2-7 for the parts outside the CDR3, the full variable domain is DGGITQSPKYLFRKEGQNVTLSCEQNLNHDAMYWYRQDPGQGLRLIYYSQIVNDFQKGDIAEGYSVSREKKESFPLTVTSAQKNPTAFYLCASSYSAEKKPGYEQYFGPGTRLTVT.

This chain joins TRBV9 and TRBJ2-3, with 11 bases identical to TRBD2. The CDR3 covers 15 residues. J gave up 6 bases and V 0 bases, and 3 bases lay outside the gene matches. Germline CDR1 SGDLS, CDR2 YYNGEE. The CDR3 region is CASSVVPSGRDTQYF. The CDR3 DNA reads TGTGCCAGCAGCGTAGTCCCTAGCGGGAGGGATACGCAGTATTTT. Looking up the rest from reference TRBV9 and TRBJ2-3 gives the full variable domain: DSGVTQTPKHLITATGQRVTLRCSPRSGDLSVYWYQQSLDQGLQFLIQYYNGEERAKGNILERFSAQQFPDLHSELNLSSLELGDSALYFCASSVVPSGRDTQYFGPGTRLTVL.

Worth noting for this clonotype: The junction departs from the called germline gene at one end, perhaps through a read error. The gene calls are TRBV20-1 and TRBJ2-1, with 8 bases matching TRBD2. In germline, CDR1 is DFQATT, CDR2 SNEGSKA (reference sequence). The CDR3 totals 15 residues. CDR3 sequence (DNA): TGCAGTGCTAGGACGACTAGCGCTGGGTACAATGGGCAGTTCTTC. Translating it yields CSARTTSAGYNGQFF.

V usage is TRBV25-1 and J usage is TRBJ2-7; 7 positions agree with TRBD1. The V gene's germline CDR1 is MGHDK and CDR2 SYGVNS. V was clipped by 4 bases and J by 0 bases; unmatched bases: 3. The CDR3 totals 14 residues. The CDR3 nucleotides are TGTGCCAGCAGTGGGGGGACAGCCTCCTACGAGCAGTACTTC. It yields the protein CASSGGTASYEQYF.

This rearrangement joins TRBV2 to TRBJ1-2, with 8 bases that match TRBD1. V trimming: 11 bases; J trimming: 4 bases; junction bases outside the gene matches: 9. CDR3 length equals 13 residues. Germline V gives CDR1 SNHLY, CDR2 FYNNEI. The CDR3 DNA sequence: TGTGCCTTTCTACAGGGGGTCGCCTATGGCTACACCTTC. Amino acids: CAFLQGVAYGYTF.

Concerning this clonotype itself: No DNA is shown, since the ends of the CDR3 on it are uncertain; the CDR3 is the one TCRdb lists. The chain links TRBV7-9 to TRBJ2-3; the D segment call TRBD1 is taken from the table without a DNA check. CDR1 SEHNR and CDR2 FQNEAQ come from the germline V gene (reference sequence). The CDR3 is 24 amino acids in total, end residues counted. CDR3 loop: CASSFYICSARDLGRDTSTDTQYF.

In the case of this clonotype: This sequence may be a read error, since a much larger clone differs from it by one base. Here the CDR3 DNA reads TGTGCCACCAGGAAAGCCAGGGTTTCTAATGAAAAACTGTTTTTT. Translation: CATRKARVSNEKLFF. This chain connects TRBV12-3 or TRBV12-4 to TRBJ1-4, with D possibly being TRBD1 (5 bases). This CDR3 spans 15 amino acids. Trimming took off 10 bases at V and 3 bases at J, with 18 bases between the two ends.

This clonotype was seen only a few times. The chain combines TRBV10-3 with TRBJ1-2; maybe TRBD1 (5 bases). Trimming stripped 2 bases from V and 4 bases from J, with 8 bases between. The CDR3 loop spans 13 amino acids. Germline assignment: CDR1 ENHRY and CDR2 SYGVKD. In nucleotides, the CDR3 is TGTGCCATCAGTGAGACCACAGGCTATGGCTACACCTTC. It yields the protein CAISETTGYGYTF.

This rearrangement joins TRBV12-3 or TRBV12-4 to TRBJ2-5, with 8 bases fitting TRBD1. CDR3 size: 15 residues. The V gene end was trimmed by 0 bases and the J gene end by 5 bases; junction bases not matched to a gene: 5. CDR3 region: CASSLASNRGETQYF. CDR3 nucleotide sequence: TGTGCCAGCAGTTTAGCGTCTAACAGGGGGGAGACCCAGTACTTC.

The table lists this clonotype with a count of one. The chain links TRBV7-8 to TRBJ1-2, with 7 nucleotides matching TRBD1. Germline CDR1 reads SGHVS; CDR2 reads FQNEAQ. CDR3 length: 17 residues. V was clipped by 5 bases and J by 7 bases; unmatched bases: 19. In nucleotides, the CDR3 is TGTGCCAGCAGCCCTAGGGACAGTCGGAACGTTTTTAGTGGCTACACCTTC. This gives the protein CASSPRDSRNVFSGYTF.

Regarding this clonotype: A junction end diverges from the germline sequence, so it may reflect a read error. The V and J genes are TRBV7-6 and TRBJ2-7; 9 nucleotides match TRBD2. The germline gives CDR1 SGHVS, CDR2 FNYEAQ. The CDR3 extends over 19 amino acids. CDR3: CAGSLVSLRLAGGSKEQYF. CDR3 DNA: TGTGCCGGCAGCTTAGTGTCCCTCCGACTGGCGGGGGGGAGCAAGGAGCAGTACTTC. Combining the CDR3 with reference TRBV7-6 and TRBJ2-7 gives the whole variable domain GAGVSQSPRYKVTKRGQDVALRCDPISGHVSLYWYRQALGQGPEFLTYFNYEAQQDKSGLPNDRFSAERPEGSISTLTIQRTEQRDSAMYRCAGSLVSLRLAGGSKEQYFGPGTRLTVT.

The chain links TRBV28 to TRBJ1-5; unclear D gene. The CDR3 has 13 amino acids. Germline loops: CDR1 MDHEN, CDR2 SYDVKM. Trimming cost V 6 bases and J 6 bases, with 12 bases left between them. In nucleotides, the CDR3 is TGTGCCAGCAGCCGCCTCCTAGTTCAGCCCCAGCATTTT. This translates into CASSRLLVQPQHF.

This clonotype appeared many times. This rearrangement joins TRBV7-3 to TRBJ2-6; D perhaps matches TRBD2 (5 bases). This CDR3 contains 16 residues. Germline V CDR1 and CDR2: SGHTA, FQGTGA. Trimming stripped 6 bases from V and 0 bases from J, with 12 bases between. In DNA, the CDR3 is TGTGCCAGCAGTCGGACTGTAAGCTCTGGGGCCAACGTCCTGACTTTC. Translating gives CASSRTVSSGANVLTF.